The T cell receptor beta chain under discussion was sequenced for a study of OX40 agonist ivuxolimab in advanced cancers. General study findings and limits: Clonal expansion from baseline to week 6 occurred in both CD4+ and CD8+ T cells.

As for this clone: Its antigen is not identified.

Germline lookup yields CDR1 LGHNA and CDR2 YNFKEQ. The CDR3 has 15 residues. Trimming removed 1 base from V and 8 bases from J; junction bases left unmatched: 4. Sequenced by immunoSEQ multiplex PCR; TCRdb stores in-frame clones only, minus some. The sample lists about 70,000 clones, approximately 85% occurring once. The sequence derives from an adult with an advanced solid tumor such as melanoma, head and neck, liver or kidney cancer. The sample here was CD4+ or CD8+ T cells sorted from blood, taken in a trial of the OX40 agonist ivuxolimab. This sequence joins TRBV4-2 and TRBJ1-4; 10 nucleotides line up with TRBD1. The CDR3 sequence is CASSQGGTGDEKLFF. The CDR3, as DNA: TGTGCCAGCAGCCAAGGGGGGACAGGGGACGAAAAACTGTTTTTT.